These T cell receptor beta chains were read from a single sample in a study of cytomegalovirus exposure and HLA in healthy donors. Only in-frame clones appear in the TCRdb table, and some are missing; sequencing was by immunoSEQ multiplex PCR. The sample includes about 160,000 clones, 87% seen only once; the top ten take around 0.93%. The sample consisted of PBMCs. These receptors all stem from a woman younger than 45 in good health and CMV-seronegative. Both conserved end residues are part of each CDR3. The order of the fields is V gene, J gene, D gene, clone size, CDR3 DNA, CDR3 protein. D genes are given only for firm matches. Clone size, where shown, is once, few, many, or a class for clones that have expanded.

>TRBV19|TRBJ2-1|.|.
TGTGCCAGTAGTATAGATCGGGGTACTTACAATGAGCAGTTCTTC
CASSIDRGTYNEQFF
>TRBV5-4|TRBJ2-1|.|few
TGTGCCAGCAGCTCCCAGGGGATTCCCTACAATGAGCAGTTCTTC
CASSSQGIPYNEQFF
>TRBV4-1|TRBJ2-7|.|.
TGCGCCAGCAGTCGCCCCGGGGGCTCCTACGAGCAGTACTTC
CASSRPGGSYEQYF
>TRBV7-8|TRBJ1-5|.|.
TGTGCCAGCAGCTCTGGACAGATCAATCAGCCCCAGCATTTT
CASSSGQINQPQHF
>TRBV6-5|TRBJ2-7|.|.
TGTGCCAGCACCAGCGGGACAGGCACCTACGAGCAGTACTTC
CASTSGTGTYEQYF
>TRBV5-1|TRBJ1-5|TRBD1|.
TGCGCCAGCAGCCCGATGACAGGGGGCCGCAATCAGCCCCAGCATTTT
CASSPMTGGRNQPQHF
>TRBV7-2|TRBJ1-1|TRBD1|.
TGTGCCAGCAGCTTTTTCGCGACAGGGGTGTGGAAGGCTTTCTTT
CASSFFATGVWKAFF
>TRBV7-6|TRBJ1-6|TRBD1|.
TGTGCCAGCAGCCTTAGGGGGGACAGGGTTTCACCCCTCCACTTT
CASSLRGDRVSPLHF
>TRBV25-1|TRBJ2-2|TRBD1|.
TGTGCCGAGGGACAGGCCACCGGGGAGCTGTTTTTT
CAEGQATGELFF
>TRBV28|TRBJ2-7|.|.
TGTGCCAGCAGTTCCCCCTCTGAGGGCGGGTACGAGCAGTACTTC
CASSSPSEGGYEQYF
>TRBV27|TRBJ2-5|TRBD2|.
TGTGCCAGCAGTTCGGGACTACCGGAGACCCAGTACTTC
CASSSGLPETQYF
>TRBV10-2|TRBJ1-1|.|.
TGCGCCAGCAGGGTCGACAGGTTGAACACTGAAGCTTTCTTT
CASRVDRLNTEAFF
>TRBV28|TRBJ1-5|TRBD1|.
TGTGCCAGCAGCTACCTTGAGGGGGCGAGAGGCAATCAGCCCCAGCATTTT
CASSYLEGARGNQPQHF
>TRBV5-1|TRBJ1-6|.|.
TGCGCCAGCAGCCTACGGGGAGTTAATTCACCCCTCCACTTT
CASSLRGVNSPLHF
>TRBV27|TRBJ1-1|.|.
TGTGCCACCTGGACGGGGGGAGGCACTGAAGCTTTCTTT
CATWTGGGTEAFF
>TRBV5-1|TRBJ2-2|TRBD1|once
TGCGCCAGCAGCTTGGGGGACAGGGACATCGGGGAGCTGTTTTTT
CASSLGDRDIGELFF
>TRBV27|TRBJ1-2|.|.
TGTGCCAGCGCAGTGACACCACCCCTCTATGGCTACACCTTC
CASAVTPPLYGYTF
>TRBV30|TRBJ2-5|.|.
TGTGCCTGGAGGGGAGCTCAAGAGACCCAGTACTTC
CAWRGAQETQYF
>TRBV7-9|TRBJ2-5|TRBD2|.
TGTGCCAGCAGCTTAGCTATGGGGGGGGAAGAGACCCAGTACTTC
CASSLAMGGEETQYF
>TRBV6-1|TRBJ1-1|.|.
TGTGCCAGCAGTGAAGCGACAAATATGAACACTGAAGCTTTCTTT
CASSEATNMNTEAFF
>TRBV2|TRBJ2-5|.|.
TGTGCCAGCCATAGGGTCTCGGGGGAGACCCAGTACTTC
CASHRVSGETQYF
>TRBV7-3|TRBJ1-1|.|.
TGTGCCAGCAGCTTAAAGGGGAGTGGGGGGAGCCCCCGAACGGGCACTGAAGCTTTCTTT
CASSLKGSGGSPRTGTEAFF
>TRBV27|TRBJ2-5|.|once
TGTGCCAGCAGTTTTATCAATGGGGCCCACCAAGAGACCCAGTACTTC
CASSFINGAHQETQYF
>TRBV28|TRBJ2-7|TRBD2|.
TGTGCCAGCAGTACCCTTTTCGGGAGGGCCTTCCTCGAGCAGTACTTC
CASSTLFGRAFLEQYF
>TRBV19|TRBJ1-4|.|.
TGTGCCAGTAGTAGCCCAGCCAGGGCTGCTAATGAAAAACTGTTTTTT
CASSSPARAANEKLFF
>TRBV27|TRBJ2-5|TRBD2|few
TGTGCCAGCAGTTTTAGCGGGCCGGAGACCCAGTACTTC
CASSFSGPETQYF
>TRBV28|TRBJ1-4|.|few
TGTGCCAGCAGTGTGAGAGATGGAAAACTGTTTTTT
CASSVRDGKLFF
>TRBV6-1|TRBJ2-5|.|.
TGTGCCAGCAGTGACCGGCTGGGGACAAGATACTTC
CASSDRLGTRYF
>TRBV6-1|TRBJ2-4|.|.
TGTGCCAGCAGTGAAGGCAGGCCCTCCGGAAACATTCAGTACTTC
CASSEGRPSGNIQYF
>TRBV19|TRBJ2-2|.|.
TGTGCCAGTAGTATCGCGATTGGGAACACCGGGGAGCTGTTTTTT
CASSIAIGNTGELFF
>TRBV10-3|TRBJ1-1|.|few
TGTGCCATCAGTGAGCGGGGGGGATCGACTGAAGCTTTCTTT
CAISERGGSTEAFF
>TRBV9|TRBJ2-5|.|.
TGTGCCAGCAGCCCTTGGACGGGGGGCGTTGGAGAGACCCAGTACTTC
CASSPWTGGVGETQYF